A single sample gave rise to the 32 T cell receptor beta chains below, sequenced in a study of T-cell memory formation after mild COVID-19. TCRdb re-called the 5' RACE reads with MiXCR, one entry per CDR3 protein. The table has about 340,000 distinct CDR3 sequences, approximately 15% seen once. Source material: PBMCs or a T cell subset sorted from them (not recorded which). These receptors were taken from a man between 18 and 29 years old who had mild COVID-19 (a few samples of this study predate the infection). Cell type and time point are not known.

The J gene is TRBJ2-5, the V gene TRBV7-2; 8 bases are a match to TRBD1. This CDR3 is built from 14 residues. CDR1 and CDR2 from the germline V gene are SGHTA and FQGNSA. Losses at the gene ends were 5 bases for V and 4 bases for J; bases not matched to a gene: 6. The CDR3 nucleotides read TGTGCCAGCAGCCCAGGGGGCGTGCGAGAGACCCAGTACTTC. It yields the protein CASSPGGVRETQYF.

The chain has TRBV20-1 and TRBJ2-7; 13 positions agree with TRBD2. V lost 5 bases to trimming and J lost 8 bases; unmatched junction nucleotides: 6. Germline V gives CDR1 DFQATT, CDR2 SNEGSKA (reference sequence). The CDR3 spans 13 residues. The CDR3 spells CSAGTSGALQQYF. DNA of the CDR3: TGCAGTGCTGGGACTAGCGGGGCCCTCCAGCAGTACTTC.

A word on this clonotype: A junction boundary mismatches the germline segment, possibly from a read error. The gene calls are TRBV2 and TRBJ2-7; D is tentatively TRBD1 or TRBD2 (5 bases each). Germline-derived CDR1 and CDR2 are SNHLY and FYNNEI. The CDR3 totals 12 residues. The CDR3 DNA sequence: TGTGCCAGCAGTATATTCGGGGACCATCGAAACTTC. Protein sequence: CASSIFGDHRNF. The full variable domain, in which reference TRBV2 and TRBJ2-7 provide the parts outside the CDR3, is EPEVTQTPSHQVTQMGQEVILRCVPISNHLYFYWYRQILGQKVEFLVSFYNNEISEKSEIFDDQFSVERPDGSNFTLKIRSTKLEDSAMYFCASSIFGDHRNFGPGTRLTVT.

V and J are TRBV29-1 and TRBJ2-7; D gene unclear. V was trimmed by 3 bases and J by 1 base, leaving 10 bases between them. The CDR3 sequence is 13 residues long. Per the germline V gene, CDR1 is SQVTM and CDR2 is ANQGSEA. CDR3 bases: TGCAGCGTTGATAGACTCCAATCCTACGAGCAGTACGTC. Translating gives CSVDRLQSYEQYV.

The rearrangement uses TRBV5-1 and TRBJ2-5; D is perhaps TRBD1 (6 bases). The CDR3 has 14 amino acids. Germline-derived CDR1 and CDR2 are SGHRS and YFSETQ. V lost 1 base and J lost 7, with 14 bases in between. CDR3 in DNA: TGCGCCAGCAGCTTGACAGGGAAGAGAGGGACCCAGTACTTC. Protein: CASSLTGKRGTQYF.

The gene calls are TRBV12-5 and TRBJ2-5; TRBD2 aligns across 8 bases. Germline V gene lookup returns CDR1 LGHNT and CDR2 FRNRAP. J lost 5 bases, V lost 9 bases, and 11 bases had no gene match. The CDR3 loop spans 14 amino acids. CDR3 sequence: CASSGRGEGETQYF. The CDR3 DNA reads TGTGCTAGCTCGGGGCGGGGGGAAGGCGAGACCCAGTACTTC.

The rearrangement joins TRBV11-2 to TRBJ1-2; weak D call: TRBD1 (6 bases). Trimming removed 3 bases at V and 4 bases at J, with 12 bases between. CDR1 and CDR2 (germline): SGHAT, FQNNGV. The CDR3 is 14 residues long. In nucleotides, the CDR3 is TGTGCCAGCAGCTTCCGGGGGGGGGCCTATGGCTACACCTTC. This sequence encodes CASSFRGGAYGYTF. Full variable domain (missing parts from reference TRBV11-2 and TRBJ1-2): EAGVAQSPRYKIIEKRQSVAFWCNPISGHATLYWYQQILGQGPKLLIQFQNNGVVDDSQLPKDRFSAERLKGVDSTLKIQPAKLEDSAVYLCASSFRGGAYGYTFGSGTRLTVV.

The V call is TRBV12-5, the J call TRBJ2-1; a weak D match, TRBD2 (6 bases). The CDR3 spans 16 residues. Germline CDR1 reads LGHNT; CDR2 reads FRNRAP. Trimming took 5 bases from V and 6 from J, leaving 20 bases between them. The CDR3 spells CASGQFLGAEGNEQFF. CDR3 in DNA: TGTGCTAGTGGTCAGTTTCTCGGGGCGGAGGGCAATGAGCAGTTCTTC.

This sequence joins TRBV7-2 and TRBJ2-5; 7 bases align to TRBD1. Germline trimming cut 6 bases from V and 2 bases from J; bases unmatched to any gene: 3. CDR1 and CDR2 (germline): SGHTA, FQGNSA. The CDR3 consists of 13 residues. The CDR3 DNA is TGTGCCAGCAGATTGGGACAGCAAGAGACCCAGTACTTC. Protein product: CASRLGQQETQYF.

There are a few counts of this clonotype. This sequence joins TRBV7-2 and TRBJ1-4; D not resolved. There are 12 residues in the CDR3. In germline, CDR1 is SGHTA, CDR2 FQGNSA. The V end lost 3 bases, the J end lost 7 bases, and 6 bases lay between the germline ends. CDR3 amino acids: CASSFSAEKLFF. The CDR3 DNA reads TGTGCCAGCAGCTTTTCGGCTGAAAAACTGTTTTTT. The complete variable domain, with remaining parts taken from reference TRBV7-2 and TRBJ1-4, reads GAGVSQSPSNKVTEKGKDVELRCDPISGHTALYWYRQSLGQGLEFLIYFQGNSAPDKSGLPSDRFSAERTGGSVSTLTIQRTQQEDSAVYLCASSFSAEKLFFGSGTQLSVL.

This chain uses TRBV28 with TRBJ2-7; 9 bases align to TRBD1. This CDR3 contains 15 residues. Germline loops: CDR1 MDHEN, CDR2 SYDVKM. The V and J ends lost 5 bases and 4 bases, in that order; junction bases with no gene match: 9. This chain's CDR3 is CASSGGQGIVYEQYV. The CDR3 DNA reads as TGTGCCAGCAGTGGGGGACAGGGCATTGTTTACGAGCAGTACGTC.

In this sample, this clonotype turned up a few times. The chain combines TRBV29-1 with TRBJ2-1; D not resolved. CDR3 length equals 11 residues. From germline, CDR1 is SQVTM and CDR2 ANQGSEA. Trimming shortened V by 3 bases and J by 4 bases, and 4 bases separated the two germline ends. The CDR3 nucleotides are TGCAGCGTTGAGCAGTACAATGAGCAGTTCTTC. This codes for CSVEQYNEQFF.

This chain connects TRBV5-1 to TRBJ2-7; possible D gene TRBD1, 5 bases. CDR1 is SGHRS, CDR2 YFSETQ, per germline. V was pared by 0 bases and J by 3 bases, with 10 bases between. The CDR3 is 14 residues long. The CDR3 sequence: CASSLGTGHYEQYV. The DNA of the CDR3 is TGCGCCAGCAGCTTGGGTACAGGACACTACGAGCAGTACGTC.

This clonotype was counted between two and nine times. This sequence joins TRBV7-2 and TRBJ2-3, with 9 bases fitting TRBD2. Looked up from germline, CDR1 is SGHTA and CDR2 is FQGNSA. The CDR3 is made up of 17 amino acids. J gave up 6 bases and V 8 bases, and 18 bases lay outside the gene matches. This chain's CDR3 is CASYGGGASGSLDTQYF. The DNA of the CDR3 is TGTGCCAGCTACGGCGGGGGGGCTAGCGGGTCTTTGGATACGCAGTATTTT. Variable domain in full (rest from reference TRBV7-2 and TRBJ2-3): GAGVSQSPSNKVTEKGKDVELRCDPISGHTALYWYRQSLGQGLEFLIYFQGNSAPDKSGLPSDRFSAERTGGSVSTLTIQRTQQEDSAVYLCASYGGGASGSLDTQYFGPGTRLTVL.

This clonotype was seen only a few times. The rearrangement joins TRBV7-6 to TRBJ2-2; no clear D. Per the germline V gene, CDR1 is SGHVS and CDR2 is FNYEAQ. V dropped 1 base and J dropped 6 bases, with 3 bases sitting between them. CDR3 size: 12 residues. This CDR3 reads CASSLGSGELFF. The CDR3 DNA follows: TGTGCCAGCAGCTTAGGGTCCGGGGAGCTGTTTTTT.

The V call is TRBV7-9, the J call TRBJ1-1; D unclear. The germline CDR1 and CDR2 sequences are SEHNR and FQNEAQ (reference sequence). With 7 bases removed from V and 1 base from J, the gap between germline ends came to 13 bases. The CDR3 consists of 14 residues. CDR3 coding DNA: TGTGCCAGCACTCTTTGGGGATCGAACACTGAAGCTTTCTTT. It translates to CASTLWGSNTEAFF.

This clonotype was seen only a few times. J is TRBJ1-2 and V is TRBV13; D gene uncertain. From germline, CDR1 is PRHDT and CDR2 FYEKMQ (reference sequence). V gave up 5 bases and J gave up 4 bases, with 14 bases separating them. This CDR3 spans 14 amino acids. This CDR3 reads CASSPRPVGYGYTF. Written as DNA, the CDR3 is TGTGCCAGCAGCCCCCGTCCGGTGGGCTATGGCTACACCTTC. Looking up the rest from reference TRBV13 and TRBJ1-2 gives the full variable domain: AAGVIQSPRHLIKEKRETATLKCYPIPRHDTVYWYQQGPGQDPQFLISFYEKMQSDKGSIPDRFSAQQFSDYHSELNMSSLELGDSALYFCASSPRPVGYGYTFGSGTRLTVV.

CDR3 protein: CASKTTGRGNEQFF. The CDR3 nucleotides read TGTGCCAGCAAAACCACGGGGCGCGGGAATGAGCAGTTCTTC. The rearrangement joins TRBV9 to TRBJ2-1, with D perhaps being TRBD1 or TRBD2 (5 bases each). V dropped 6 bases and J dropped 7 bases, with 17 bases sitting between them. Germline V CDR1 and CDR2: SGDLS, YYNGEE. The CDR3 spans 14 residues.

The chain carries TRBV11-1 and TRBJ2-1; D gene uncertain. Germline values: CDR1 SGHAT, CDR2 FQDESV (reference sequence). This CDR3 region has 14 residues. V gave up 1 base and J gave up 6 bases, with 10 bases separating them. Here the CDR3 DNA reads TGTGCCAGCAGCTTAGGGCTGATAGGCAATGAGCAGTTCTTC. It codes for CASSLGLIGNEQFF.

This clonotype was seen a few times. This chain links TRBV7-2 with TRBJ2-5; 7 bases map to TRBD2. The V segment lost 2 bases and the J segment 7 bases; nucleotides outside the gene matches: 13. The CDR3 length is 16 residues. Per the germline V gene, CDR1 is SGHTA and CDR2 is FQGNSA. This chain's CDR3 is CASSLTPGPSGGTQYF. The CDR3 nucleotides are TGTGCCAGCAGCTTAACGCCGGGACCCTCGGGAGGGACCCAGTACTTC.

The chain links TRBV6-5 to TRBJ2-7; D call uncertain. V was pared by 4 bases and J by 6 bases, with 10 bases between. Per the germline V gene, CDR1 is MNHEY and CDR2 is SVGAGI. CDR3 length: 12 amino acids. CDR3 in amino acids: CASSSLLGEQYF. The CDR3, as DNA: TGTGCCAGCAGTTCCCTCCTAGGCGAGCAGTACTTC.

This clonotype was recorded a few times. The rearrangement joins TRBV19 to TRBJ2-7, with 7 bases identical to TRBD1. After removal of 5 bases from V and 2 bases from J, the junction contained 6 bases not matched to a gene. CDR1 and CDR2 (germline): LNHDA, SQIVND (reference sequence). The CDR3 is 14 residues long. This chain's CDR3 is CASSARGFPYEQYV. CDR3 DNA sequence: TGTGCCAGTAGTGCCAGGGGGTTCCCCTACGAGCAGTACGTC.

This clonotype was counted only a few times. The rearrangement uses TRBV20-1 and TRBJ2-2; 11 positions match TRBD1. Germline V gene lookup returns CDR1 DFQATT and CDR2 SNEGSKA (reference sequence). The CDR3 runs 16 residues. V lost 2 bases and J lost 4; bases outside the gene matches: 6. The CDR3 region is CSARNPGTGGTGELFF. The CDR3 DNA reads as TGCAGTGCTAGAAATCCAGGGACAGGGGGCACCGGGGAGCTGTTTTTT.

CDR3 bases: TGTGCCAGTAGGCACCATTGGACAGTGAAAGATCAGCCCCAGCATTTT. Residues: CASRHHWTVKDQPQHF. The chain has TRBV19 and TRBJ1-5; tentative D call: TRBD1 (6 bases). V was cut by 6 bases and J by 5 bases, with 20 bases left in between. The CDR3 has 16 amino acids. Germline V gene data show CDR1 as LNHDA and CDR2 as SQIVND (reference sequence).

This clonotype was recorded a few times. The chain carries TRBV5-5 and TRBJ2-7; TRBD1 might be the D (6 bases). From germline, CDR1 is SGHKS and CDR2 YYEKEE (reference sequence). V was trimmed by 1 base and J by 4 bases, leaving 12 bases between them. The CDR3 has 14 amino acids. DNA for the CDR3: TGTGCCAGCAGCTTGTCAGACAGGATTTACGAGCAGTACTTC. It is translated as CASSLSDRIYEQYF.

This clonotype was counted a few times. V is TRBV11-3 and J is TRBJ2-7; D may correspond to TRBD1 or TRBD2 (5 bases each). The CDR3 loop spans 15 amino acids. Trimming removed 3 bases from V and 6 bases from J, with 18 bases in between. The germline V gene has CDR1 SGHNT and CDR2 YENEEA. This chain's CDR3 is CASSLGPSVSSEQYV. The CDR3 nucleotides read TGTGCCAGCAGCTTGGGACCCTCAGTTTCAAGCGAGCAGTACGTC.

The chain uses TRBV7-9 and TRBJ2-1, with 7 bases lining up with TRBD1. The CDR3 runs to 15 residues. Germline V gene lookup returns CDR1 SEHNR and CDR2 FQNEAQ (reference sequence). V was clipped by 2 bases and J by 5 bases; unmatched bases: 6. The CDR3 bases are TGTGCCAGCAGCTTAACTCGGACAGGCCACAATGAGCAGTTCTTC. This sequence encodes CASSLTRTGHNEQFF.

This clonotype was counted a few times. The CDR3 region is CASRPTGGKTQYF. The CDR3 DNA reads as TGTGCCAGCAGACCGACAGGTGGAAAGACCCAGTACTTC. The gene calls are TRBV27 and TRBJ2-5; D is perhaps TRBD1 (6 bases). The CDR3 is 13 amino acids. V lost 6 bases, J lost 6 bases, and 14 bases lay in between. Germline values: CDR1 MNHEY, CDR2 SMNVEV (reference sequence).

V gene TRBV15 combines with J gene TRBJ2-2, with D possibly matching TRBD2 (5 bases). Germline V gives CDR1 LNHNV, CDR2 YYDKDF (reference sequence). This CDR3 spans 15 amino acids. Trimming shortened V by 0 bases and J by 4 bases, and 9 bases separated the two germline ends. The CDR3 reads CATSRDRRGTGELFF. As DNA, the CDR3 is TGTGCCACCAGCAGAGATCGTCGGGGCACCGGGGAGCTGTTTTTT.

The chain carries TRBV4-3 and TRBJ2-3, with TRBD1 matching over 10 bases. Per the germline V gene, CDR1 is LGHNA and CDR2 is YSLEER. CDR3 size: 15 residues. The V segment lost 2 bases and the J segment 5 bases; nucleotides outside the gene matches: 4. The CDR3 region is CASSQRGQGGDTQYF. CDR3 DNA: TGCGCCAGCAGCCAACGTGGACAGGGGGGAGATACGCAGTATTTT.

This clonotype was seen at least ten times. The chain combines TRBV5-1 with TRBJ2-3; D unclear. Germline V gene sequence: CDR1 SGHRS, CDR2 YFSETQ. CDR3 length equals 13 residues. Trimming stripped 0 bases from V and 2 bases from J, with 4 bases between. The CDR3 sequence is CASSLEFTDTQYF. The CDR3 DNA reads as TGCGCCAGCAGCTTGGAGTTCACAGATACGCAGTATTTT.

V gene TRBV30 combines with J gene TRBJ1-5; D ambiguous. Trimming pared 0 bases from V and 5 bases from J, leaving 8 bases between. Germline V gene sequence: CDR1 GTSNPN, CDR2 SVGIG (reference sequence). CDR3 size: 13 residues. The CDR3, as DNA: TGTGCCTGGAGTGTTCGGTTCGATCAGCCCCAGCATTTT. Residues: CAWSVRFDQPQHF.